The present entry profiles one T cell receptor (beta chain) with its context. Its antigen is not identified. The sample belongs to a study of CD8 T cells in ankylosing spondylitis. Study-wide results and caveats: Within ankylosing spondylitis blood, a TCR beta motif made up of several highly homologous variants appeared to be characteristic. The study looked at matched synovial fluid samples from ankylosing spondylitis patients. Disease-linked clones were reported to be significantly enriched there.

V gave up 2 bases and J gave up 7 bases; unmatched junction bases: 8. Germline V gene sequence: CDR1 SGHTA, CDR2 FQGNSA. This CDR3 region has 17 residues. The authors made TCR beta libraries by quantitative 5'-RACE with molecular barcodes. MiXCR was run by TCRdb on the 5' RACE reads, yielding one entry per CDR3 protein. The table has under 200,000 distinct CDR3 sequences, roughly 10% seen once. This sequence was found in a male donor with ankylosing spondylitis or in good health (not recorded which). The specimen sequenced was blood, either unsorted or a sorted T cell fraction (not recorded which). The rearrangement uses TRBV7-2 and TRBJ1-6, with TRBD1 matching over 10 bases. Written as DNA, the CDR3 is TGTGCCAGCAGCTTAATAATGGGGGACAGGGGAAATTCACCCCTCCACTTT. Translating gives CASSLIMGDRGNSPLHF.